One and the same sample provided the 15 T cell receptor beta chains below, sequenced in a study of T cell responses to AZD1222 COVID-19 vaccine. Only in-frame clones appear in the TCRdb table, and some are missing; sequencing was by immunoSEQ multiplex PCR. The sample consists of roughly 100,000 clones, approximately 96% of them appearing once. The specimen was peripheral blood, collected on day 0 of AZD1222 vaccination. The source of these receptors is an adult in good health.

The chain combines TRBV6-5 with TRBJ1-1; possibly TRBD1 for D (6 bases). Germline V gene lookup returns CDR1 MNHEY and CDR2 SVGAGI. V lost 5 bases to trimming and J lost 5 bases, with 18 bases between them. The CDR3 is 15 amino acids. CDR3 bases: TGTGCCAGCAGTCCGCCGGCAGGGGTTTGGACTGAAGCTTTCTTT. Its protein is CASSPPAGVWTEAFF.

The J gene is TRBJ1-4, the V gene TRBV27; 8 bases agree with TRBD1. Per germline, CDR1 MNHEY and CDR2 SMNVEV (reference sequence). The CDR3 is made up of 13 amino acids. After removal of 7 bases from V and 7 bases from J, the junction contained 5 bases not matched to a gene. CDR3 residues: CASTGGLTEKLFF. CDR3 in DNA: TGTGCCAGCACAGGGGGCTTGACTGAAAAACTGTTTTTT.

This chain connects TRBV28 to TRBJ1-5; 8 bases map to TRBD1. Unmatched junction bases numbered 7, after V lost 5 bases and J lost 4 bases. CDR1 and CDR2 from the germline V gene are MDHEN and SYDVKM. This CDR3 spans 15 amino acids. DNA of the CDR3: TGTGCCAGCAGTATACCGACAGGGGAGAATCAGCCCCAGCATTTT. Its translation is CASSIPTGENQPQHF.

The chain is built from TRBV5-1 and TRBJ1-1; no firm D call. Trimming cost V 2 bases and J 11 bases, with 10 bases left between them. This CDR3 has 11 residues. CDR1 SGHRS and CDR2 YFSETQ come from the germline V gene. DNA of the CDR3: TGCGCCAGCAGCTTTGGGGATCAGGCTTTCTTT. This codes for CASSFGDQAFF. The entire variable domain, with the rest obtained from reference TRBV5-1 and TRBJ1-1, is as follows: KAGVTQTPRYLIKTRGQQVTLSCSPISGHRSVSWYQQTPGQGLQFLFEYFSETQRNKGNFPGRFSGRQFSNSRSEMNVSTLELGDSALYLCASSFGDQAFFGQGTRLTVV.

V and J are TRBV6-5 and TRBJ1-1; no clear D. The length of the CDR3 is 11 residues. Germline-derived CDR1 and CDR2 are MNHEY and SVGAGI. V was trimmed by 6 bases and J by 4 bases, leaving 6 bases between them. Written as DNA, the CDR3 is TGTGCCAGCAGCCGCGGCACTGAAGCTTTCTTT. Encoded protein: CASSRGTEAFF.

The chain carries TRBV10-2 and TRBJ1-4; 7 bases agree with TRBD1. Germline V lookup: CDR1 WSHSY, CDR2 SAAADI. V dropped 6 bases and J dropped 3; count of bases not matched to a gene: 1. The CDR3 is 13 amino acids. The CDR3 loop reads CASRTGSNEKLFF. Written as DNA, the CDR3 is TGCGCCAGCAGGACAGGGTCTAATGAAAAACTGTTTTTT.

The CDR3 region has the DNA TGTGCCAGCAAGTTCGGGGATATGAACACTGAAGCTTTCTTT. Protein product: CASKFGDMNTEAFF. The chain has TRBV2 and TRBJ1-1; D remains unclear. Trimming took 7 bases from V and 0 from J, leaving 12 bases between them. From germline, CDR1 is SNHLY and CDR2 FYNNEI. CDR3 length equals 14 residues.

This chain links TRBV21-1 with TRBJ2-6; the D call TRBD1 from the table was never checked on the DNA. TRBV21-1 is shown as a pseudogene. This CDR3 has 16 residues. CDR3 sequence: CASSKEGHLGANVLTF. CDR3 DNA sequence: TGTGCCAGCAGCAAAGAGGGACATTTAGGGGCCAACGTCCTGACTTTC.

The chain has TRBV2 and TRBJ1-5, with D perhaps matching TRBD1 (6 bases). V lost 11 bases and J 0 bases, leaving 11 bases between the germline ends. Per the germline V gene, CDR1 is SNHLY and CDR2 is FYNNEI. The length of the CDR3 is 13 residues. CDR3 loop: CAGSGDSNQPQHF. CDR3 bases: TGTGCCGGATCAGGGGATAGCAATCAGCCCCAGCATTTT.

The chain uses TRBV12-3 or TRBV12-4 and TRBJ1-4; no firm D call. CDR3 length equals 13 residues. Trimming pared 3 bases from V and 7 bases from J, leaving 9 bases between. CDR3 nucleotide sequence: TGTGCCAGCAGTTTGGGCGGCGGTGAAAAACTGTTTTTT. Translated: CASSLGGGEKLFF.

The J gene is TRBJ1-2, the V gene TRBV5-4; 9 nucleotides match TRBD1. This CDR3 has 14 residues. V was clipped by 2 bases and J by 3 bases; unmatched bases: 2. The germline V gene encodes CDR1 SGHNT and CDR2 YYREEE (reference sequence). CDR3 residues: CASSLQGADYGYTF. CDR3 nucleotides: TGTGCCAGCAGCTTACAGGGGGCAGACTATGGCTACACCTTC.

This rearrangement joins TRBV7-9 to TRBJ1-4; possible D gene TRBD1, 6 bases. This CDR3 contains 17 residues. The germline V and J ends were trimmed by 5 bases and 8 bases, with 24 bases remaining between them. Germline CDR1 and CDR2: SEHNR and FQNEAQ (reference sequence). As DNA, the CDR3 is TGTGCCAGCAGCCTTCTCCCAGGGGAAGGGTCTGGGGAAAAACTGTTTTTT. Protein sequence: CASSLLPGEGSGEKLFF.

The CDR3 region is CASAPGGFNTGELFF. CDR3 DNA: TGTGCTAGTGCCCCGGGGGGATTTAACACCGGGGAGCTGTTTTTT. This rearrangement joins TRBV12-5 to TRBJ2-2; 7 bases fit TRBD2. This CDR3 has 15 amino acids. Trimming removed 7 bases from V and 2 bases from J; junction bases left unmatched: 7. CDR1 and CDR2 from the germline V gene are LGHNT and FRNRAP.

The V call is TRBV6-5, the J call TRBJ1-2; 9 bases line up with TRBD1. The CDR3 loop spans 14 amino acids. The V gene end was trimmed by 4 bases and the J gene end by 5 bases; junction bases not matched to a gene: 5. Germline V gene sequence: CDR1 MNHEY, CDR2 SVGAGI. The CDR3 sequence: CASSSDRGRYGYTF. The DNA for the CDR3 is TGTGCCAGCAGTTCCGACAGGGGGAGGTATGGCTACACCTTC.

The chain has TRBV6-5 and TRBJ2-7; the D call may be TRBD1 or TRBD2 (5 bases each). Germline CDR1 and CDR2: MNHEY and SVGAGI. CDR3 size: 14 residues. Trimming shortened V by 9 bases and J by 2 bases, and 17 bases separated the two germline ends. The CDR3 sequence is CASGDGAEAYEQYF. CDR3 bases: TGTGCCAGTGGAGACGGGGCCGAAGCCTACGAGCAGTACTTC.